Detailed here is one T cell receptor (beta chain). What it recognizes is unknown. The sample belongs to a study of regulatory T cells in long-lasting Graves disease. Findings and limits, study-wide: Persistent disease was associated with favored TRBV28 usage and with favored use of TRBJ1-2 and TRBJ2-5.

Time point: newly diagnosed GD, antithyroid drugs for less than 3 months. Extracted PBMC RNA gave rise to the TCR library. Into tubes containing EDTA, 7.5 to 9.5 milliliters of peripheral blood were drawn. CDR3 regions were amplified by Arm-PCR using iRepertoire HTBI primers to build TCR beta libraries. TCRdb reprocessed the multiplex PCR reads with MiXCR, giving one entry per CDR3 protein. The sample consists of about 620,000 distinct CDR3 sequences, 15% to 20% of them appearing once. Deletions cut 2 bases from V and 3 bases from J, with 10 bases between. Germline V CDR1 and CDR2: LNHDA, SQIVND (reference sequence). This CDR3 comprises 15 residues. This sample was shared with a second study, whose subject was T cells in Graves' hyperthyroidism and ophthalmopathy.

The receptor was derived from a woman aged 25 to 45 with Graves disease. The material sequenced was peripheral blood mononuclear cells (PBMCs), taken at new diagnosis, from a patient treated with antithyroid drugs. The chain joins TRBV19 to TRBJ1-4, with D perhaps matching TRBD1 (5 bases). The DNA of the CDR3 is TGTGCCAGTAGTATACCGGGACGGGCTAATGAAAAACTGTTTTTT. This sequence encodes CASSIPGRANEKLFF.